This T cell receptor beta chain was sequenced in a study of OX40 agonist ivuxolimab in advanced cancers. For this clone: Its antigen is currently unknown.

The table came from immunoSEQ multiplex PCR; TCRdb's copy has only in-frame clones and leaves some out. The sample has 65,000 to 85,000 clones; 85% to 90% are singletons. Germline V CDR1 and CDR2: SGHRS, YFSETQ. The V and J ends lost 0 bases and 2 bases respectively, with 12 bases between them. This CDR3 is 16 amino acids long. Study-wide findings and caveats: CD8+ T cells showed, on average, more clonal expansion than CD4+ cells.

This sequence was found in an adult with an advanced solid tumor such as melanoma, head and neck, liver or kidney cancer. This material consisted of CD4+ or CD8+ T cells sorted from blood, taken in a trial of the OX40 agonist ivuxolimab. This sequence joins TRBV5-1 and TRBJ2-1; D remains unclear. The CDR3 nucleotides are TGCGCCAGCAGCTTGGCCGCAGGCAGTACCTACAATGAGCAGTTCTTC. Translation: CASSLAAGSTYNEQFF.